This T cell receptor beta chain was profiled in a study of blood T cell repertoires in COVID-19. Study in general: Collection of acute and convalescent COVID-19 samples took place in the United States, Italy and Spain.

Across about two dozen US areas, participants ranged in age from about 18 to 90 years. The V and J ends lost 7 bases and 4 bases, in that order; junction bases with no gene match: 8. The germline CDR1 and CDR2 sequences are SGHTS and YDEGEE. This CDR3 has 14 amino acids. In the authors' workflow: Cell counts per sample came from amplifying reference gene primers. Sequencing used immunoSEQ multiplex PCR; TCRdb keeps in-frame clones, though not all of them. Clonal size and the V and J genes are those of that table, whereas D and trimming came from the DNA. This table has about 440,000 clones, about 90% appearing once.

The sample was PBMCs or T cells enriched from blood (not recorded which). This sequence originates from a man in his late teens or twenties who had recovered from COVID-19. This sequence joins TRBV5-8 and TRBJ2-1; 7 bases are shared with TRBD2. This CDR3 is CASPGGLSYNEQFF. The CDR3, as DNA: TGTGCCAGCCCGGGGGGACTATCATACAATGAGCAGTTCTTC.